What follows are 31 T cell receptor beta chains derived from one specimen sequenced in a study of cytomegalovirus exposure and HLA in healthy donors. PCR used 60 Vbeta primers and 13 Jbeta primers. The protocol was immunoSEQ multiplex PCR, while the TCRdb copy is restricted to in-frame clones and leaves out a portion. The sample includes fewer than 200,000 clones, about three quarters of them seen just once. The sample consisted of PBMCs. The receptors originated from a female donor in good health and CMV-seronegative.

To note about this clone: A junction end diverges from the germline sequence, so it may reflect a read error. J is TRBJ2-7 and V is TRBV7-9, with 9 bases that match TRBD2. The germline CDR1 and CDR2 sequences are SEHNR and FQNEAQ (reference sequence). The CDR3 contains 14 residues. This chain's CDR3 is CSSSLGTSLEEQYF. In nucleotides, the CDR3 is TGTTCCAGCAGCTTAGGGACTAGCTTGGAGGAGCAGTACTTC.

This chain uses TRBV19 with TRBJ2-7; TRBD1 is a possible D gene (5 bases). The ends were cut back, 5 bases at V and 4 bases at J, with 15 bases in the middle. Germline V lookup: CDR1 LNHDA, CDR2 SQIVND (reference sequence). The CDR3 is made up of 14 amino acids. The CDR3 DNA follows: TGTGCCAGTAGTTCACCAGGGTTTACGTACGAGCAGTACTTC. It yields the protein CASSSPGFTYEQYF.

V gene TRBV30 combines with J gene TRBJ1-1; D gene ambiguous. This CDR3 region has 15 residues. Trimming removed 0 bases at V and 6 bases at J, with 17 bases between. Germline V gene lookup returns CDR1 GTSNPN and CDR2 SVGIG (reference sequence). The CDR3 nucleotides read TGTGCCTGGAGTGTTGAGGGAATTTTTTTGGCTGAAGCTTTCTTT. Translation gives CAWSVEGIFLAEAFF.

The chain has TRBV11-2 and TRBJ2-1; TRBD2 might be the D (6 bases). CDR3 length equals 16 residues. Per the germline V gene, CDR1 is SGHAT and CDR2 is FQNNGV. Between the trimmed V and J ends, which lost 5 bases and 1 base, there was a span of 15 bases. CDR3 region: CASSAAGTLSYNEQFF. The CDR3 DNA follows: TGTGCCAGCAGCGCCGCCGGGACTCTATCCTACAATGAGCAGTTCTTC.

This clone has more than one count but fewer than ten. The chain uses TRBV19 and TRBJ2-1; perhaps TRBD2 as D (6 bases). Germline V gene sequence: CDR1 LNHDA, CDR2 SQIVND (reference sequence). This CDR3 has 17 amino acids. The V and J ends lost 3 bases and 0 bases respectively, with 15 bases between them. CDR3 nucleotide sequence: TGTGCCAGTAGTATTCAGGGTAGCGGAGCCTCCTACAATGAGCAGTTCTTC. It codes for CASSIQGSGASYNEQFF.

The rearrangement links TRBV6-6 to TRBJ1-2, with 8 bases identical to TRBD1. Germline CDR1 is MNHNY and CDR2 is SVGAGI (reference sequence). J gave up 3 bases and V 0 bases, and 0 bases lay outside the gene matches. The CDR3 totals 14 residues. The CDR3 is CASSYSTGDYGYTF. In nucleotides, the CDR3 is TGTGCCAGCAGTTACTCGACAGGGGACTATGGCTACACCTTC.

This chain joins TRBV7-9 and TRBJ1-4, with 7 bases fitting TRBD1. The junction had 3 bases not matched to a gene; V was cut back by 1 base and J by 1 base. CDR1 is SEHNR, CDR2 FQNEAQ, per germline (reference sequence). CDR3 length: 16 amino acids. For the CDR3, the DNA is TGTGCCAGCAGCTTAGGACAGGGAGTAACTAATGAAAAACTGTTTTTT. It translates to CASSLGQGVTNEKLFF.

The genes are TRBV6-1 and TRBJ2-3; the D gene is possibly TRBD2 (5 bases). From germline, CDR1 is MNHNS and CDR2 SASEGT. V was cut by 6 bases and J by 14 bases, with 21 bases left in between. The CDR3 length is 13 residues. CDR3 bases: TGTGCCAGCAGCCCCCCGGGGAGCGCCTCAGCGTATTTT. Translation gives CASSPPGSASAYF.

The rearrangement links TRBV30 to TRBJ1-2; D unresolved. Germline loops: CDR1 GTSNPN, CDR2 SVGIG (reference sequence). Deletions cut 3 bases from V and 5 bases from J, with 13 bases between. This CDR3 comprises 13 residues. The CDR3 loop is CAWSNSLDYGYTF. The CDR3 DNA reads TGTGCCTGGAGCAATAGTCTTGATTATGGCTACACCTTC.

The chain recombines TRBV5-4 with TRBJ2-1, with 16 bases identical to TRBD2. This CDR3 has 18 residues. The V segment lost 4 bases and the J segment 2 bases; nucleotides outside the gene matches: 6. From germline, CDR1 is SGHNT and CDR2 YYREEE (reference sequence). CDR3 bases: TGTGCCAGCAGCGGGACTAGCGGGAGGGCCGGGACCTACAATGAGCAGTTCTTC. Residues: CASSGTSGRAGTYNEQFF. Looking up the rest from reference TRBV5-4 and TRBJ2-1 gives the full variable domain: ETGVTQSPTHLIKTRGQQVTLRCSSQSGHNTVSWYQQALGQGPQFIFQYYREEENGRGNFPPRFSGLQFPNYSSELNVNALELDDSALYLCASSGTSGRAGTYNEQFFGPGTRLTVL.

A few counts support this clone. This sequence joins TRBV5-6 and TRBJ2-7, with TRBD2 as a possible D gene (6 bases). With 4 bases removed from V and 1 base from J, the gap between germline ends came to 15 bases. The CDR3 covers 15 residues. The germline gives CDR1 SGHDT, CDR2 YYEEEE. Written as DNA, the CDR3 is TGTGCCAGCAGCGAGGCGGGACGGGGGTCCTACGAGCAGTACTTC. This encodes CASSEAGRGSYEQYF.

The chain uses TRBV11-2 and TRBJ2-5, with D possibly TRBD1 on 6 matching bases. V was shortened by 5 bases and J by 2 bases, with 15 bases between the two germline ends. Germline loops: CDR1 SGHAT, CDR2 FQNNGV. CDR3 length equals 15 residues. In nucleotides, the CDR3 is TGTGCCAGCAGCCGGGGATCAGGGGTGCAAGAGACCCAGTACTTC. Its translation: CASSRGSGVQETQYF. Looking up the rest from reference TRBV11-2 and TRBJ2-5 gives the full variable domain: EAGVAQSPRYKIIEKRQSVAFWCNPISGHATLYWYQQILGQGPKLLIQFQNNGVVDDSQLPKDRFSAERLKGVDSTLKIQPAKLEDSAVYLCASSRGSGVQETQYFGPGTRLLVL.

This chain's CDR3 is CASSRSGGARETQYF. In DNA, the CDR3 is TGTGCCAGCAGCCGTAGCGGGGGGGCGAGGGAGACCCAGTACTTC. This sequence joins TRBV6-5 and TRBJ2-5; TRBD2 aligns across 11 bases. J gave up 5 bases and V 6 bases, and 8 bases lay outside the gene matches. Germline V gives CDR1 MNHEY, CDR2 SVGAGI. This CDR3 has 15 amino acids.

CDR3 amino acids: CAISESGGVSEAFF. CDR3 nucleotides: TGTGCCATCAGTGAGTCGGGGGGAGTGTCTGAAGCTTTCTTT. This chain joins TRBV10-3 and TRBJ1-1, with D possibly being TRBD1 (5 bases). CDR1 ENHRY and CDR2 SYGVKD come from the germline V gene. With 0 bases removed from V and 6 bases from J, the gap between germline ends came to 11 bases. The CDR3 runs to 14 residues.

The chain links TRBV9 to TRBJ2-2, with 9 bases fitting TRBD2. J lost 0 bases, V lost 0 bases, and 3 bases had no gene match. Germline V gives CDR1 SGDLS, CDR2 YYNGEE. This CDR3 has 17 residues. The CDR3 bases are TGTGCCAGCAGCGTAGTAGCGGGGGCCCCGAACACCGGGGAGCTGTTTTTT. Translated: CASSVVAGAPNTGELFF. Supplemented by reference TRBV9 and TRBJ2-2, the full variable domain reads DSGVTQTPKHLITATGQRVTLRCSPRSGDLSVYWYQQSLDQGLQFLIQYYNGEERAKGNILERFSAQQFPDLHSELNLSSLELGDSALYFCASSVVAGAPNTGELFFGEGSRLTVL.

This chain joins TRBV6-5 and TRBJ1-2; no firm D call. This CDR3 is 13 amino acids long. Germline CDR1 is MNHEY and CDR2 is SVGAGI. V lost 6 bases and J 4 bases, leaving 12 bases between the germline ends. Here the CDR3 DNA reads TGTGCCAGCAGAAACGACATCAGCTATGGCTACACCTTC. The encoded protein is CASRNDISYGYTF.

The chain recombines TRBV7-3 with TRBJ2-7, with D hard to call. This CDR3 has 13 residues. The V end was cut by 0 bases, the J end by 6 bases, with 9 bases between. CDR1 is SGHTA, CDR2 FQGTGA, per germline. The CDR3 nucleotides read TGTGCCAGCAGCTTAACATATGTTAGCGAGCAGTACTTC. This gives the protein CASSLTYVSEQYF. Combining the CDR3 with reference TRBV7-3 and TRBJ2-7 gives the whole variable domain GAGVSQTPSNKVTEKGKYVELRCDPISGHTALYWYRQSLGQGPEFLIYFQGTGAADDSGLPNDRFFAVRPEGSVSTLKIQRTERGDSAVYLCASSLTYVSEQYFGPGTRLTVT.

The chain links TRBV6-6 to TRBJ1-2; D is undetermined. Trimming cost V 2 bases and J 2 bases, with 9 bases left between them. CDR3 size: 14 residues. Germline V gene lookup returns CDR1 MNHNY and CDR2 SVGAGI (reference sequence). The CDR3 nucleotides read TGTGCCAGCAGTTACAGGAGTGGCAACTATGGCTACACCTTC. Amino acids: CASSYRSGNYGYTF.

The chain employs TRBV7-8 and TRBJ2-4, with 8 bases identical to TRBD1. V lost 5 bases to trimming and J lost 5 bases; unmatched junction nucleotides: 11. The germline CDR1 and CDR2 sequences are SGHVS and FQNEAQ. CDR3 size: 16 residues. The CDR3 DNA is TGTGCCAGCAGCCCGTCAGGGGGCTCTGGTCAAAACATTCAGTACTTC. Amino acid sequence: CASSPSGGSGQNIQYF.

This clone turned up a few times. The chain uses TRBV6-6 and TRBJ2-3, with 7 bases identical to TRBD2. The CDR3 spans 15 residues. The trim removed 4 bases at V and 3 bases at J, leaving 7 bases unmatched. The germline V gene encodes CDR1 MNHNY and CDR2 SVGAGI (reference sequence). DNA of the CDR3: TGTGCCAGCAGTTGGGGTGGGGGGGGAACAGATACGCAGTATTTT. Its translation: CASSWGGGGTDTQYF.

This clone was found a few times. The V call is TRBV5-1, the J call TRBJ2-1; the D is unclear. Germline CDR1 SGHRS, CDR2 YFSETQ. The CDR3 has 11 residues. Deletions cut 3 bases from V and 8 bases from J, with 6 bases between. CDR3 sequence reads: CASSSRDEQFF. CDR3 in DNA: TGCGCCAGCAGCTCCCGGGATGAGCAGTTCTTC. Using reference TRBV5-1 and TRBJ2-1 for the parts outside the CDR3, the full variable domain is KAGVTQTPRYLIKTRGQQVTLSCSPISGHRSVSWYQQTPGQGLQFLFEYFSETQRNKGNFPGRFSGRQFSNSRSEMNVSTLELGDSALYLCASSSRDEQFFGPGTRLTVL.

This clone was seen once. This chain joins TRBV2 and TRBJ1-1; D possibly corresponds to TRBD1 (5 bases). This CDR3 spans 13 amino acids. In germline, CDR1 is SNHLY, CDR2 FYNNEI. V was shortened by 6 bases and J by 1 base, with 9 bases between the two germline ends. CDR3 coding DNA: TGTGCCAGCAGCTATCAGGGGAACACTGAAGCTTTCTTT. It specifies CASSYQGNTEAFF.

The chain employs TRBV28 and TRBJ1-3; D is perhaps TRBD1 (5 bases). V lost 5 bases and J lost 0, with 11 bases in between. Looked up from germline, CDR1 is MDHEN and CDR2 is SYDVKM. The CDR3 loop spans 15 amino acids. DNA of the CDR3: TGTGCCAGCAGTGGGGGGTGGGTCTCTGGAAACACCATATATTTT. Amino acid sequence: CASSGGWVSGNTIYF.

The chain is built from TRBV27 and TRBJ1-1, with TRBD1 identical over 7 bases. The CDR3 is made up of 19 amino acids. Trimming took 5 bases from V and 1 from J; bases not matched to a gene: 19. Germline assignment: CDR1 MNHEY and CDR2 SMNVEV (reference sequence). CDR3 coding DNA: TGTGCCAGCAGTCGCAACTCCCGATACCAGACAGGGCCGAACACTGAAGCTTTCTTT. Protein product: CASSRNSRYQTGPNTEAFF.

This clone has just a few counts. J is TRBJ1-5 and V is TRBV30; D is unclear. The V end lost 0 bases, the J end lost 6 bases, and 9 bases lay between the germline ends. The length of the CDR3 is 13 residues. CDR1 GTSNPN and CDR2 SVGIG come from the germline V gene (reference sequence). In DNA, the CDR3 is TGTGCCTGGAGTGTACGAGGTGGTCAGCCCCAGCATTTT. It specifies CAWSVRGGQPQHF.

This clone was picked up one time. This chain links TRBV18 with TRBJ1-2; 9 nucleotides match TRBD1. Germline values: CDR1 KGHSH, CDR2 LQKENI. The CDR3 sequence is 13 residues long. V trimming: 7 bases; J trimming: 6 bases; junction bases outside the gene matches: 6. CDR3 nucleotide sequence: TGTGCCAGCTTGGGACAGGGAAATGATGGCTACACCTTC. It is translated as CASLGQGNDGYTF. Full variable domain (rest looked up from reference TRBV18 and TRBJ1-2): NAGVMQNPRHLVRRRGQEARLRCSPMKGHSHVYWYRQLPEEGLKFMVYLQKENIIDESGMPKERFSAEFPKEGPSILRIQQVVRGDSAAYFCASLGQGNDGYTFGSGTRLTVV.

This rearrangement joins TRBV27 to TRBJ2-7; tentative D call: TRBD1 (7 bases). Trimming shortened V by 7 bases and J by 1 base, and 14 bases separated the two germline ends. CDR1 and CDR2 (germline): MNHEY, SMNVEV (reference sequence). The CDR3 extends over 14 amino acids. CDR3 in DNA: TGTGCCAGCAAACCGGGGGACAGTTCCTACGAGCAGTACTTC. Amino acids: CASKPGDSSYEQYF.

The chain employs TRBV11-3 and TRBJ2-2; D unclear. This CDR3 has 11 amino acids. The V gene lost 5 bases and the J gene lost 6 bases, with 4 bases spanning the gap. Germline CDR1 is SGHNT and CDR2 is YENEEA. The CDR3 protein is CASSIAGELFF. CDR3 bases: TGTGCCAGCAGCATCGCCGGGGAGCTGTTTTTT.

The chain's CDR3 is CASSRRQGYTGELFF. Here the CDR3 DNA reads TGTGCCAGCAGCCGCCGACAGGGCTACACCGGGGAGCTGTTTTTT. This sequence joins TRBV27 and TRBJ2-2, with 7 bases fitting TRBD1. J gave up 3 bases and V 6 bases, and 7 bases lay outside the gene matches. This CDR3 has 15 residues. Germline CDR1 reads MNHEY; CDR2 reads SMNVEV (reference sequence).

This clone was found a few times. The CDR3 DNA reads as TGTGCCATCAGTGAGGTTCGGTCCGGGGAGCTGTTTTTT. This translates into CAISEVRSGELFF. This rearrangement joins TRBV10-3 to TRBJ2-2; D call uncertain. With 2 bases removed from V and 6 bases from J, the gap between germline ends came to 7 bases. This CDR3 spans 13 amino acids. Germline V lookup: CDR1 ENHRY, CDR2 SYGVKD.

This sequence joins TRBV28 and TRBJ2-7, with D perhaps matching TRBD2 (6 bases). The length of the CDR3 is 14 residues. The V gene lost 8 bases and the J gene lost 1 base, with 15 bases spanning the gap. Germline V lookup: CDR1 MDHEN, CDR2 SYDVKM. The CDR3 protein is CASHPRRDSYEQYF. The CDR3 DNA is TGTGCCAGCCATCCACGGCGGGATTCCTACGAGCAGTACTTC. Complete variable domain (other parts from reference TRBV28 and TRBJ2-7): DVKVTQSSRYLVKRTGEKVFLECVQDMDHENMFWYRQDPGLGLRLIYFSYDVKMKEKGDIPEGYSVSREKKERFSLILESASTNQTSMYLCASHPRRDSYEQYFGPGTRLTVT.